The present entry profiles one TCR beta chain with its context. Antigen unknown. This entry is derived from a study of T-cell reconstitution after alpha-beta-depleted transplantation in children. Regarding the study as a whole: Some patients showed high day-60 TCRbeta diversity, which derived from surviving recipient T cells and thymic progenitors. A year post-transplant, T-cell counts and diversity derived mostly from newly produced T cells. Several hundred rapidly expanded clones from non-depleted graft cells reportedly supplied alpha-beta T cells about two months post-transplant.

Unique molecular identifiers were incorporated when the TCRbeta library was constructed. TCRdb re-called the PCR reads through MiXCR, storing one row per CDR3 protein. The data show more than 400,000 distinct CDR3 sequences, 10% to 12% seen once. The CDR3 contains 14 residues. Germline V gene sequence: CDR1 SGHTA, CDR2 FQGNSA. The germline V and J ends were trimmed by 3 bases and 3 bases, with 12 bases remaining between them. This chain links TRBV7-2 with TRBJ2-7; TRBD2 might be the D (5 bases). The sequence was collected from a female patient between 2 and 15 years old who had a stem cell transplant for aplastic anemia, so the T cells may come from the graft donor. The sample in question was PBMCs, mostly from graft donor cells, obtained 180 days after TCRalphabeta/CD19-depleted stem cell transplant. The chain's CDR3 is CASSFSAASYEQYF. For the CDR3, the DNA is TGTGCCAGCAGCTTTAGCGCGGCTAGCTACGAGCAGTACTTC.